The 26 T cell receptor beta chains below all came from one sample that was sequenced in a study of cytomegalovirus exposure and HLA in healthy donors (TCRdb year 2017). The library was prepared using the immunoSEQ multiplex PCR assay. Sourced from immuneACCESS, this table was stored by TCRdb with only in-frame sequences that have V and J called. A share of the clones is absent; for the studies checked, an unresolved V gene accounts for under half, and the remainder has no known explanation. The sample records around 190,000 clones, approximately 85% of which are singletons. The ten largest account for more than 1.1% of the sample. Sequencing input: PBMCs. These receptor sequences come from a young woman in good health and CMV-seronegative.

The gene calls are TRBV19 and TRBJ2-3, with D possibly TRBD2 on 5 matching bases. The CDR3 contains 14 residues. Trimming left V 3 bases short and J 1 base short, with 8 bases between. CDR1 is LNHDA and CDR2 is SQIVND in the germline V gene (reference sequence). The CDR3 here is CASSMLARTDTQYF. DNA of the CDR3: TGTGCCAGTAGTATGCTAGCCCGCACAGATACGCAGTATTTT.

The V gene is TRBV5-4, the J gene TRBJ2-7, with a weak D call TRBD1 (5 bases). Germline loops: CDR1 SGHNT, CDR2 YYREEE (reference sequence). Trimming removed 4 bases from V and 6 bases from J, with 20 bases in between. The CDR3 sequence is 15 residues long. The chain's CDR3 is CASSPTATEMGEQYF. CDR3 DNA sequence: TGTGCCAGCAGCCCTACCGCGACAGAGATGGGCGAGCAGTACTTC.

This chain connects TRBV29-1 to TRBJ1-2; D is uncertain. Trimming shortened V by 4 bases and J by 3 bases, and 6 bases separated the two germline ends. CDR3 length: 11 residues. Per the germline V gene, CDR1 is SQVTM and CDR2 is ANQGSEA. CDR3 DNA sequence: TGCAGCGTTGTCTATGACTATGGCTACACCTTC. Translation gives CSVVYDYGYTF.

This clone has only a few counts. The rearrangement uses TRBV19 and TRBJ2-5; 7 bases line up with TRBD1. The CDR3 spans 13 residues. Germline loops: CDR1 LNHDA, CDR2 SQIVND (reference sequence). The junction had 3 bases not matched to a gene; V was cut back by 6 bases and J by 2 bases. CDR3: CASSRGIQETQYF. CDR3 sequence (DNA): TGTGCCAGTAGCAGGGGGATTCAAGAGACCCAGTACTTC.

This clone was recorded a few times. The chain couples TRBV2 to TRBJ2-5, with 13 positions matching TRBD2. J lost 5 bases, V lost 6 bases, and 6 bases had no gene match. The CDR3 consists of 15 residues. Germline V gives CDR1 SNHLY, CDR2 FYNNEI. CDR3 coding DNA: TGTGCCAGCAGCCAACTAGCGGGGGGGTTGGAGACCCAGTACTTC. Amino acid sequence: CASSQLAGGLETQYF.

The chain joins TRBV6-5 to TRBJ2-7, with 7 nucleotides matching TRBD1. The CDR3 spans 14 residues. Germline V gene sequence: CDR1 MNHEY, CDR2 SVGAGI. The V gene end was trimmed by 8 bases and the J gene end by 3 bases; junction bases not matched to a gene: 10. The CDR3 DNA reads as TGTGCCAGCCAAAAGGACGGGACAGACTACGAGCAGTACTTC. Amino acids: CASQKDGTDYEQYF.

The genes are TRBV4-1 and TRBJ2-3; 8 bases agree with TRBD2. The CDR3 loop spans 16 amino acids. CDR1 and CDR2 from the germline V gene are MGHRA and YSYEKL. V was clipped by 4 bases and J by 2 bases; unmatched bases: 8. Here the CDR3 reads CASSLYLAGLTDTQYF. Written as DNA, the CDR3 is TGCGCCAGCAGCCTATATTTAGCGGGGCTCACAGATACGCAGTATTTT.

This rearrangement joins TRBV11-2 to TRBJ2-7; no reliable D call. CDR3 length: 14 amino acids. CDR1 is SGHAT, CDR2 FQNNGV, per germline. V dropped 1 base and J dropped 3 bases, with 10 bases sitting between them. The CDR3 region is CASSLGPMSYEQYF. As DNA, the CDR3 is TGTGCCAGCAGCTTAGGCCCTATGAGCTACGAGCAGTACTTC.

The CDR3 bases are TGCGCCAGCAGCCAAGCGTGGACAGGGGGAAACACCATATATTTT. It yields the protein CASSQAWTGGNTIYF. V and J are TRBV4-1 and TRBJ1-3, with 8 bases matching TRBD1. The CDR3 totals 15 residues. Losses at the gene ends were 1 base for V and 4 bases for J; bases not matched to a gene: 3. Per germline, CDR1 MGHRA and CDR2 YSYEKL.

The chain links TRBV18 to TRBJ2-3; weak D call: TRBD2 (6 bases). Per germline, CDR1 KGHSH and CDR2 LQKENI. V lost 4 bases to trimming and J lost 5 bases, with 13 bases between them. The CDR3 covers 14 residues. For the CDR3, the DNA is TGTGCCAGCTCACGGGCTAGCGCAGGAGATACGCAGTATTTT. Amino acids: CASSRASAGDTQYF.

The rearrangement uses TRBV4-1 and TRBJ2-1; TRBD1 is a possible D gene (6 bases). Trimming removed 6 bases at V and 0 bases at J, with 9 bases between. This CDR3 is 14 amino acids long. Germline V gene lookup returns CDR1 MGHRA and CDR2 YSYEKL. The CDR3: CASSQGTSYNEQFF. The CDR3 nucleotides read TGCGCCAGCAGTCAGGGGACCTCCTACAATGAGCAGTTCTTC.

This chain joins TRBV27 and TRBJ1-1; D gene uncertain. V was clipped by 4 bases and J by 4 bases, with 7 bases between them. The CDR3 has 12 amino acids. Germline V lookup: CDR1 MNHEY, CDR2 SMNVEV (reference sequence). CDR3 region: CASSWRGTEAFF. The DNA of the CDR3 is TGTGCCAGCAGTTGGCGCGGCACTGAAGCTTTCTTT.

V is TRBV12-5 and J is TRBJ2-7, with D possibly being TRBD2 (5 bases). The CDR3 contains 16 residues. V was trimmed by 0 bases and J by 4 bases, leaving 16 bases between them. The germline V gene encodes CDR1 LGHNT and CDR2 FRNRAP. CDR3 coding DNA: TGTGCTAGTGGTTTGGTCGCGGGTGGAGCGCTTTACGAGCAGTACTTC. This codes for CASGLVAGGALYEQYF.

The chain links TRBV10-3 to TRBJ2-5, with TRBD1 identical over 9 bases. The germline V gene has CDR1 ENHRY and CDR2 SYGVKD. J lost 1 base, V lost 6 bases, and 9 bases had no gene match. The CDR3 sequence is 16 residues long. The CDR3 DNA follows: TGTGCCATCAGACCGGGACAGGGATACCTCCAAGAGACCCAGTACTTC. This sequence encodes CAIRPGQGYLQETQYF.

J is TRBJ2-1 and V is TRBV2, with 8 nucleotides matching TRBD2. V shed 6 bases, J shed 12 bases, and the junction held 10 bases outside the gene matches. CDR3 size: 13 residues. CDR1 and CDR2 (germline): SNHLY, FYNNEI. The CDR3 sequence: CASSGPGGGGQFF. The CDR3 nucleotides read TGTGCCAGCAGCGGGCCGGGAGGGGGAGGGCAGTTCTTC.

The chain is built from TRBV6-5 and TRBJ2-7; 9 nucleotides line up with TRBD1. The CDR3 extends over 14 amino acids. The germline V gene encodes CDR1 MNHEY and CDR2 SVGAGI. With 6 bases clipped from V and 9 bases from J, the junction kept 12 bases outside the gene matches. CDR3 region: CASSPGQGKARQYF. In DNA form, the CDR3 reads TGTGCCAGCAGCCCCGGACAGGGGAAGGCTCGGCAGTACTTC.

The V call is TRBV5-1, the J call TRBJ2-7; 7 nucleotides match TRBD1. Germline CDR1 and CDR2: SGHRS and YFSETQ. The CDR3 runs to 15 residues. V was pared by 1 base and J by 0 bases, with 4 bases of the junction left unmatched. The CDR3 nucleotides are TGCGCCAGCAGCTTGTCACAGGGGAGCTCCTACGAGCAGTACTTC. This sequence encodes CASSLSQGSSYEQYF.

The chain is built from TRBV1 and TRBJ1-5. TRBV1 is annotated as a pseudogene. This CDR3 contains 15 residues. As DNA, the CDR3 is TGCACCAGCAGCCATCACCTCGGGAGCAATCAGCCCCAGCATTTT. It yields the protein CTSSHHLGSNQPQHF.

The V gene is TRBV7-9, the J gene TRBJ1-3; 7 positions agree with TRBD1. CDR1 SEHNR and CDR2 FQNEAQ come from the germline V gene (reference sequence). V shed 3 bases, J shed 2 bases, and the junction held 1 base outside the gene matches. This CDR3 region has 14 residues. CDR3 protein: CASSLTGTGNTIYF. The DNA of the CDR3 is TGTGCCAGCAGCTTGACAGGGACTGGAAACACCATATATTTT.

The gene calls are TRBV19 and TRBJ2-2; 10 bases line up with TRBD1. The CDR3 has 16 amino acids. The germline gives CDR1 LNHDA, CDR2 SQIVND (reference sequence). The ends lost 5 bases at V and 2 bases at J; junction bases unmatched: 5. DNA for the CDR3: TGTGCCAGTAGTGTGCAGACAGGGGGCAACACCGGGGAGCTGTTTTTT. Encoded protein: CASSVQTGGNTGELFF.

The chain combines TRBV5-1 with TRBJ2-7; 11 nucleotides match TRBD2. This CDR3 is built from 15 residues. CDR1 is SGHRS and CDR2 is YFSETQ in the germline V gene. V trimming: 4 bases; J trimming: 4 bases; junction bases outside the gene matches: 7. Here the CDR3 DNA reads TGCGCCAGCAGCATACTAGCGGGAGTTATGTACGAGCAGTACTTC. Its translation is CASSILAGVMYEQYF.

The chain combines TRBV18 with TRBJ2-7, with 10 bases lining up with TRBD2. The CDR3 extends over 15 amino acids. Trimming cost V 9 bases and J 5 bases; bases outside gene matches: 13. Germline CDR1 and CDR2: KGHSH and LQKENI. The DNA of the CDR3 is TGTGCCAGTCATCCCAGCGGGGGGGCCATTCACGAGCAGTACTTC. It specifies CASHPSGGAIHEQYF.

This clone showed up just once. The same CDR3 is also encoded by other DNA sequences in this sample. The DNA for the CDR3 is TGTGCCAGCAGCTCTCCGGACAGGAACTATGGCTACACCTTC. It codes for CASSSPDRNYGYTF. The chain recombines TRBV7-9 with TRBJ1-2, with 7 bases lining up with TRBD1. The CDR3 is made up of 14 amino acids. Germline CDR1 and CDR2: SEHNR and FQNEAQ (reference sequence). V trimming: 4 bases; J trimming: 2 bases; junction bases outside the gene matches: 4.

The V gene is TRBV27, the J gene TRBJ1-1, with no clear D. Trimming left V 1 base short and J 1 base short, with 7 bases between. Germline V gene data show CDR1 as MNHEY and CDR2 as SMNVEV (reference sequence). The CDR3 spans 14 residues. As DNA, the CDR3 is TGTGCCAGCAGTTTATTAGCGACGAACACTGAAGCTTTCTTT. It translates to CASSLLATNTEAFF.

J is TRBJ2-1 and V is TRBV7-3; TRBD2 agrees at 12 bases. Germline V gene lookup returns CDR1 SGHTA and CDR2 FQGTGA. V shed 2 bases, J shed 4 bases, and the junction held 0 bases outside the gene matches. The CDR3 contains 15 residues. The CDR3 nucleotides read TGTGCCAGCAGCTTAGGGACTAGCGGGTACAATGAGCAGTTCTTC. It codes for CASSLGTSGYNEQFF.

This chain uses TRBV19 with TRBJ2-7, with D unresolved. Germline lookup yields CDR1 LNHDA and CDR2 SQIVND (reference sequence). There are 15 residues in the CDR3. V lost 3 bases and J 0 bases, leaving 12 bases between the germline ends. CDR3 DNA sequence: TGTGCCAGTAGTATTGGCGGCCAGACCTCCTACGAGCAGTACTTC. Amino acids: CASSIGGQTSYEQYF.